Below, one T cell receptor beta chain is given with its context. The antigen is unknown. The data are from a study of cytomegalovirus exposure and HLA in healthy donors. Some clones are missing from TCRdb's copy, which holds only in-frame ones; the method was immunoSEQ multiplex PCR. The sample yields about 150,000 clones, approximately 94% seen once. Whole-study findings and limits: Cytomegalovirus status was reportedly diagnosed by the classifier with high sensitivity and specificity.

CDR1 and CDR2 from the germline V gene are SGHTA and FQGNSA. V was trimmed by 0 bases and J by 2 bases, leaving 4 bases between them. This CDR3 is 13 amino acids long. V usage is TRBV7-2 and J usage is TRBJ2-5; D gene unclear. Sequenced sample: PBMCs. This receptor was obtained from a man younger than 30 in good health and CMV-seropositive. The CDR3 nucleotides are TGTGCCAGCAGCTTAGCATTACAAGAGACCCAGTACTTC. Amino acid sequence: CASSLALQETQYF.